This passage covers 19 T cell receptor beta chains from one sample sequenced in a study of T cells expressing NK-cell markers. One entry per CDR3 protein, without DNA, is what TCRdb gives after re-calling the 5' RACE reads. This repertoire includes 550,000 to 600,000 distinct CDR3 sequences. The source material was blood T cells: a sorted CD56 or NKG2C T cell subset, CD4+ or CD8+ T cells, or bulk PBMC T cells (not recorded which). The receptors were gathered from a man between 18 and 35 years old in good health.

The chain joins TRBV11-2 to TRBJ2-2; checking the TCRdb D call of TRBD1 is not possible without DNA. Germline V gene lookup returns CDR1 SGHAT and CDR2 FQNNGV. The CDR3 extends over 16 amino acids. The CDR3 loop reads CASSPWAGRDTGELFF.

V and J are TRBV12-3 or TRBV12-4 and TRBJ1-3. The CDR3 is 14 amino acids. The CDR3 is CASSAKVAGNTIYF.

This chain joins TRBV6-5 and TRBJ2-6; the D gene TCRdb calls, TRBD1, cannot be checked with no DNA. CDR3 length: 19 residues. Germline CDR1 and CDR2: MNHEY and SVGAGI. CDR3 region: CASSYSIGQGARGANVLTF.

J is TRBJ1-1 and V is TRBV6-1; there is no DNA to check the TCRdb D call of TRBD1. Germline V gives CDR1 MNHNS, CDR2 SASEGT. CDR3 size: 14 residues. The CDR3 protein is CASRQQGKVTEAFF.

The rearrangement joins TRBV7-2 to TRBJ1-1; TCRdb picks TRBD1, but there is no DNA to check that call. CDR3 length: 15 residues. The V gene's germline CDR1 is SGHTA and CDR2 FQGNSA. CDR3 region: CASSPHGTPNTEAFF.

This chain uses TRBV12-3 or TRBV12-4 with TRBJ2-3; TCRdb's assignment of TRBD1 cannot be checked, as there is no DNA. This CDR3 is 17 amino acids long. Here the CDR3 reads CASSLAGGGYPADTQYF.

The CDR3 spells CASSLEPSGTYNEQFF. The chain recombines TRBV7-6 with TRBJ2-1; as DNA is missing, the TRBD2 call by TCRdb cannot be tested. This CDR3 is built from 16 residues. Germline V gives CDR1 SGHVS, CDR2 FNYEAQ.

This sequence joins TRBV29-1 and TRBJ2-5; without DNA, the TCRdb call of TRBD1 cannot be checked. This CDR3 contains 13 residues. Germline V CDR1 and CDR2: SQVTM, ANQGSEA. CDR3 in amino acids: CSVETDRQETQYF.

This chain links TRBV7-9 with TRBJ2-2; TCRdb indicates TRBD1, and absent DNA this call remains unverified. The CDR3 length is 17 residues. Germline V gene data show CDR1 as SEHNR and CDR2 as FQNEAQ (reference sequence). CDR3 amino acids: CASSLGGRVANTGELFF.

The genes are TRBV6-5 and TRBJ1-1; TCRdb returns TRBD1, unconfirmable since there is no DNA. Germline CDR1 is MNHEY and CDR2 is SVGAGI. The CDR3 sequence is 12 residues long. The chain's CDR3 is CASSLDRATPFF.

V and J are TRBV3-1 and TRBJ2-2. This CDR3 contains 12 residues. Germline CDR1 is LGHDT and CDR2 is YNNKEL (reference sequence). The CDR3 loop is CASTDGTGELFF.

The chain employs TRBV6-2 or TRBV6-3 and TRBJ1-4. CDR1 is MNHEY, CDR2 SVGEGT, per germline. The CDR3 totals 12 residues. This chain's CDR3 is CASSRRREKLFF.

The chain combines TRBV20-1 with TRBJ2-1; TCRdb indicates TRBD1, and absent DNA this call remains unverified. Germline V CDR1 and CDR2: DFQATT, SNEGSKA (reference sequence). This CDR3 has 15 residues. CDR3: CSARDPPGAYNEQFF.

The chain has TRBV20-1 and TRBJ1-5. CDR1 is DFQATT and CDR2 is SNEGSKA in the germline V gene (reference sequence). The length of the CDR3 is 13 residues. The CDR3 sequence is CSAKAVFDQPQHF.

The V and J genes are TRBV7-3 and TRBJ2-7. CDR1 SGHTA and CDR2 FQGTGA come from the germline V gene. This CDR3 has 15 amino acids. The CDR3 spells CASSLTSGTLREQYF.

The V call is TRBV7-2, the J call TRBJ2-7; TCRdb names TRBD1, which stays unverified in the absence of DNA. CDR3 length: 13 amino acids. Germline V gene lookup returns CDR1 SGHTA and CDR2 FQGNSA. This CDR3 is CASSYGPPSEQYF.

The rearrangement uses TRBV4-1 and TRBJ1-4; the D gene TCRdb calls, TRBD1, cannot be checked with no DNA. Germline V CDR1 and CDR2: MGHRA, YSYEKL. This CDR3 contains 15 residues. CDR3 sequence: CASSQVFTGDEKLFF.

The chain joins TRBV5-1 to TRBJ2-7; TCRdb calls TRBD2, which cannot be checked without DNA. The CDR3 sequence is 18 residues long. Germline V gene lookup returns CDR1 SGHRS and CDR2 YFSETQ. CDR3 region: CASSRTDMTSGRVNEQYF.

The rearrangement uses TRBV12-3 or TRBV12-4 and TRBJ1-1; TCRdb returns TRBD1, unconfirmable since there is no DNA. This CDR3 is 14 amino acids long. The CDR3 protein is CASSYRQGGTEAFF.